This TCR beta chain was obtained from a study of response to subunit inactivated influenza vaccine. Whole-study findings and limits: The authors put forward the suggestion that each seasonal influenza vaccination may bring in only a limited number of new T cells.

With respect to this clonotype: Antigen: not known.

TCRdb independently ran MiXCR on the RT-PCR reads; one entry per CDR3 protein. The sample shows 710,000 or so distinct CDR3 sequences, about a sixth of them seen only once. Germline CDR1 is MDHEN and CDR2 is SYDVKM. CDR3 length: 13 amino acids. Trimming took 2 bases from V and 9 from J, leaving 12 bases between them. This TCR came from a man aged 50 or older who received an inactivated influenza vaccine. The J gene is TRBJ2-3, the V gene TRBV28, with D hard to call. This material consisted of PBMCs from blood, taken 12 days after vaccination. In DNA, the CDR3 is TGTGCCAGCAGTTTAAGGGTAACCTCGACGCAGTATTTT. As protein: CASSLRVTSTQYF.